The entry that follows covers one TCR beta chain sequence. CDR1 is MNHNY, CDR2 SVGAGI, per germline (reference sequence). J lost 6 bases, V lost 2 bases, and 6 bases had no gene match. The CDR3 extends over 15 amino acids. These data originate in a study of blood T cells in healthy people across ages. The authors ran a second PCR of about 6 to 11 cycles using a sample-barcoded 5' primer and a J-beta primer mix. TCRdb re-analysed the 5' RACE reads in MiXCR, keeping a single row per CDR3 protein. The data contain 800,000 to 950,000 distinct CDR3 sequences, 40% to 60% of them singletons. Sequencing input: blood. The sequence was collected from a young man in good health. The chain uses TRBV6-6 and TRBJ1-1; TRBD1 matches at 10 bases. The CDR3 loop reads CASSYGGQGRAEAFF. The CDR3 coding sequence is TGTGCCAGCAGTTACGGGGGACAGGGGAGAGCTGAAGCTTTCTTT.